Sequencing of this TCR gamma chain was carried out in a study of gamma delta lymphoproliferative disorders and STAT genes (dated by TCRdb to 2017 to 2018). With regard to the full study: Of the 9 Tgammadelta LGLL patients who were sequenced, 4 had symptomatic disease and 5 followed an indolent course. The LymphoTrack Dx TCRG Assay was used to prepare gamma-chain libraries from at least 50 ng of genomic DNA. Because no corresponding Invivoscribe delta assay was available, delta-chain libraries were prepared according to the EuroClonality-NGS working group standard operating procedure. The study profiled TCR gamma and delta CDR3 repertoires by deep sequencing in Tgammadelta lymphoproliferative disease patients and healthy controls, within a larger immunophenotypic and STAT-mutation study. The TCR-sequenced pilot group comprised several Tgammadelta large granular lymphocyte leukemia patients and a couple of hepatosplenic T-cell lymphoma patients. To confirm results, a couple of gamma-chain samples and all delta-chain samples were sequenced twice.

TCR sequencing was performed on genomic DNA from peripheral blood mononuclear cells isolated from patients and controls. The sequenced patients had a median age of roughly 65 years and comprised roughly 5 males and six or seven females. Patients were enrolled at one hematology unit in Padova, Italy, and were reclassified as T-LGLL or HSTCL using the 2017 WHO criteria. Every patient sample was obtained either before therapy or while the patient was off therapy. Both library preparation methods relied on multiplex PCR with primers aimed at conserved V and J regions of the TCR genes. Purified and pooled amplicons were sequenced on an Illumina MiSeq platform. Regarding the original processing steps: V(D)J alignment, clonotype assembly and translation were handled by MiXCR, while functionality assessment and CDR3 repertoire analyses were done with VDJtools. CDR3 was defined per IMGT, and analyses were restricted to productive sequences using functional genes, excluding ORF genes and pseudogenes. A custom Python script was used to search all patients and controls for identical amino acid CDR3s of major clonotypes (frequency >=5%). Clonotype frequencies in patients versus controls were compared with a one-sided non-parametric Wilcoxon test. TCRdb recomputed clones from the public reads with CATT; identical DNA rows were then combined. It is TCRdb's table, rather than the study itself, that gives the V and J calls and clone size. Within this sample are about 2,200 gamma-chain clones, with under 10% of them counted one time only. The biggest ten clones account for 50% to 75% of the sample.

Study-level results and caveats: Almost every major gamma and delta clonotype found in patients was public, meaning shared with at least one healthy donor, with just a couple of gamma clonotypes being private to disease. Control T cells likely spanned varied maturation stages, while leukemic cells were skewed toward terminal effectors, potentially limiting patient-control comparisons. When whole repertoires were clustered, gamma repertoires from patients formed a group apart from those of healthy controls, but delta repertoires showed no separation between the groups. According to the authors, NGS specificity may be reduced at low frequencies, so whether leukemic clones are public or private needs confirmation.

In its sample, this clone comes out as medium-sized (0.01 to 0.1%). Its cognate antigen has yet to be identified. Base qualities are not recorded, but no much larger clone differs from it by a single base. The source is a human donor with gamma-delta T-cell large granular lymphocyte leukemia. What was sequenced was blood.

In nucleotide form, the sequence is TGTGCCACCTGGGATACGAATTATAAGAAACTCTTT. Translated, this gives CATWDTNYKKLF. The chain joins TRGV8 to TRGJ1 or TRGJ2. The J gene is absent in TCRdb and was assigned here via DNA matching to germline. The germline V end is reduced by 2 bases and the J end by 5 bases; junction bases left unmatched: 3. Measured from the cysteine to the phenylalanine, the CDR3 is 12 residues long. Only CDR3 DNA remains: 36 bases, in frame from the first base. From a lookup of the germline V gene, CDR1 and CDR2 are VENAVY and YDSYNSRV.